This is a list of T cell receptor beta chains from one sample in a study of cytomegalovirus exposure and HLA in healthy donors. Data came from immunoSEQ multiplex PCR; TCRdb stores just in-frame clones and leaves some out. The table shows 200,000 to 250,000 clones, with around 90% occurring only once. What was sequenced was PBMCs. These receptors all stem from a woman aged 18-30 years in good health and CMV-seronegative. Each CDR3 is given with its conserved first and last residue. The D gene is left open where the match is weak. Clone sizes are given selectively: once, few, many, or a class where the clone is expanded.

v_gene,j_gene,d_gene,abundance,CDR3aa,CDR3nt
TRBV9,TRBJ2-7,TRBD2,-,CASSPGLAGYEQYF,TGTGCCAGCAGCCCCGGACTAGCGGGCTATGAGCAGTACTTC
TRBV10-2,TRBJ2-3,-,-,CASTAAGPEDTQYF,TGCGCCAGCACGGCGGCGGGACCTGAAGATACGCAGTATTTT
TRBV27,TRBJ2-1,TRBD2,-,CASSPIAGGRFNEQFF,TGTGCCAGCAGTCCAATAGCGGGAGGGCGGTTCAATGAGCAGTTCTTC
TRBV7-9,TRBJ2-1,-,-,CASSLGPPGFGNEQFF,TGTGCCAGCAGCTTAGGCCCGCCGGGGTTCGGCAATGAGCAGTTCTTC
TRBV30,TRBJ1-1,TRBD1,-,CAWGKNRGRFAEAFF,TGTGCCTGGGGGAAAAACAGGGGGCGCTTCGCGGAGGCTTTCTTT
TRBV18,TRBJ2-1,TRBD1,-,CASSPDRVTINEQFF,TGTGCCAGCTCACCGGACAGGGTGACTATCAATGAGCAGTTCTTC
TRBV18,TRBJ1-2,-,once,CASSRQNREGYGYTF,TGTGCCAGCTCACGCCAAAACAGGGAGGGGTATGGCTACACCTTC
TRBV2,TRBJ2-4,TRBD2,once,CASSVGTSGRAVGGKQYF,TGTGCCAGCAGTGTGGGGACTAGCGGGAGGGCCGTTGGGGGTAAGCAGTACTTC
TRBV5-6,TRBJ2-5,-,-,CASSLAGGSEETQYF,TGTGCCAGCAGCTTGGCCGGTGGCAGCGAAGAGACCCAGTACTTC
TRBV7-6,TRBJ1-2,-,-,CASSLGSANYGYTF,TGTGCCAGCAGCTTAGGGTCAGCTAACTATGGCTACACCTTC
TRBV30,TRBJ1-5,TRBD1,-,CAWSRRTGAGQPQHF,TGTGCCTGGAGTCGACGGACAGGGGCGGGTCAGCCCCAGCATTTT
TRBV6-1,TRBJ1-1,-,-,CATTENGEAYTEAFF,TGTGCCACCACAGAGAACGGGGAGGCGTACACTGAAGCTTTCTTT
TRBV28,TRBJ2-1,-,-,CATMIQGSYNEQFF,TGTGCCACCATGATACAGGGCTCCTACAATGAGCAGTTCTTC
TRBV19,TRBJ1-5,TRBD1,-,CASSIVSPGDRASNQPQHF,TGTGCCAGTAGTATAGTCTCCCCCGGGGACAGGGCGAGCAATCAGCCCCAGCATTTT
TRBV4-2,TRBJ2-1,TRBD2,-,CASSHPFGLAEGGNEQFF,TGTGCCAGCAGCCACCCTTTTGGACTAGCGGAAGGGGGCAATGAGCAGTTCTTC
TRBV29-1,TRBJ2-1,TRBD2,-,CSAGLAGVQFF,TGCAGCGCCGGACTAGCGGGGGTTCAGTTCTTC
TRBV2,TRBJ2-1,-,-,CASSRVTGGRLAGGNEQFF,TGTGCCAGCAGCCGCGTGACAGGGGGCCGGCTAGCGGGAGGCAATGAGCAGTTCTTC
TRBV5-1,TRBJ1-1,-,-,CASSRVLTRGTEAFF,TGCGCCAGCAGCCGAGTATTGACAAGGGGAACTGAAGCTTTCTTT
TRBV5-4,TRBJ2-1,TRBD2,-,CASSLLAGAYNEQFF,TGTGCCAGCAGTTTACTAGCGGGAGCCTACAATGAGCAGTTCTTC
TRBV11-2,TRBJ1-5,-,-,CASSYGSSGRQPQHF,TGTGCCAGCAGTTACGGATCTTCCGGCAGGCAGCCCCAGCATTTT
TRBV30,TRBJ1-5,-,once,CAWNPVRGNQPQHF,TGTGCCTGGAATCCAGTTAGGGGGAATCAGCCCCAGCATTTT
TRBV6-5,TRBJ1-2,-,-,CASSNGQHYGYTF,TGTGCCAGCAGTAACGGACAGCACTATGGCTACACCTTC
TRBV19,TRBJ1-5,TRBD1,-,CASSPTGISNQPQHF,TGTGCCAGTAGCCCGACAGGGATCAGCAATCAGCCCCAGCATTTT
TRBV9,TRBJ1-4,-,-,CASSVVTGFNEKLFF,TGTGCCAGCAGCGTTGTCACAGGTTTTAATGAAAAACTGTTTTTT
TRBV6-1,TRBJ1-1,-,-,CASSESGDGGTEAFF,TGTGCCAGCAGTGAAAGCGGGGACGGGGGCACTGAAGCTTTCTTT
TRBV30,TRBJ2-7,-,-,CAWSVWGGGEQYF,TGTGCCTGGAGTGTTTGGGGGGGCGGGGAGCAGTACTTC
TRBV27,TRBJ2-7,TRBD1,-,CASSFRGQHYEQYF,TGTGCCAGCAGTTTCAGGGGACAGCACTACGAGCAGTACTTC
TRBV28,TRBJ1-2,TRBD1,-,CASSFRDRPLYGYTF,TGTGCCAGCAGTTTCCGGGACAGACCCCTCTATGGCTACACCTTC
TRBV6-1,TRBJ1-6,-,-,CASRGDRGARSPLHF,TGTGCCAGCCGGGGGGATCGGGGGGCCAGGTCACCCCTCCACTTT
TRBV30,TRBJ2-5,-,-,CAWSVQGLVETQYF,TGTGCCTGGAGTGTACAGGGATTAGTAGAGACCCAGTACTTC
TRBV7-6,TRBJ2-7,TRBD2,-,CASSLVPSGYYEQYF,TGTGCCAGCAGCTTAGTCCCTAGCGGGTACTACGAGCAGTACTTC
TRBV6-1,TRBJ2-2,TRBD1,-,CASSGRGIGTGELFF,TGTGCCAGCAGCGGCAGGGGGATAGGCACCGGGGAGCTGTTTTTT
TRBV9,TRBJ2-7,-,-,CASSVDREEQYF,TGTGCCAGCAGCGTAGACCGCGAGGAGCAGTACTTC
TRBV30,TRBJ2-3,TRBD2,-,CAWEHGAGGADTQYF,TGTGCCTGGGAGCATGGAGCGGGAGGAGCAGATACGCAGTATTTT
TRBV27,TRBJ2-7,TRBD1,-,CASSPSQGLPYEQYF,TGTGCCAGCAGCCCCTCACAGGGGCTACCCTACGAGCAGTACTTC
TRBV6-5,TRBJ2-2,TRBD2,-,CASSYLRERGGELFF,TGTGCCAGCAGTTATCTGCGGGAGAGGGGCGGGGAGCTGTTTTTT
TRBV7-2,TRBJ2-2,TRBD2,-,CASSPSAGTSGIRVGELFF,TGTGCCAGCAGCCCTAGCGCCGGGACTAGCGGGATACGGGTCGGGGAGCTGTTTTTT
TRBV6-5,TRBJ2-1,TRBD2,-,CASSPPLAGNEQFF,TGTGCCAGCAGTCCCCCACTAGCGGGGAATGAGCAGTTCTTC
TRBV6-1,TRBJ1-1,-,-,CASSEQGITGTEAFF,TGTGCCAGCAGTGAACAGGGGATCACGGGCACTGAAGCTTTCTTT
TRBV19,TRBJ1-2,TRBD1,-,CASTIMRTGRNYGYTF,TGTGCCAGTACCATAATGAGGACAGGGAGAAACTATGGCTACACCTTC
TRBV4-2,TRBJ1-2,-,-,CASSREITGGYTF,TGTGCCAGCAGCCGGGAGATAACCGGTGGCTACACCTTC